This T cell receptor (beta chain) was profiled in a study of T cell responses to AZD1222 COVID-19 vaccine. Across the whole study: Investigators merged groups given second doses at roughly 4 or roughly 12 weeks. Findings and limits, study-wide: Sampled repertoires all dated from after the peak T cell response. Baseline serostatus was positive in only a handful of AZD1222 recipients.

Regarding this clone: Its target is unknown.

The assay was immunoSEQ multiplex PCR, and TCRdb's table has in-frame clones only and misses some. The table includes 150,000 to 200,000 clones, around 90% detected once. Germline values: CDR1 SGHKS, CDR2 YYEKEE (reference sequence). The CDR3 spans 14 residues. Trimming shortened V by 2 bases and J by 6 bases, and 14 bases separated the two germline ends. The TCR comes from an adult in good health. This chain links TRBV5-5 with TRBJ1-1; perhaps TRBD1 as D (5 bases). The starting material was peripheral blood, obtained on day 0 of AZD1222 vaccination. CDR3 protein: CASSFGAQGAEAFF. The CDR3, as DNA: TGTGCCAGCAGCTTTGGGGCGCAGGGAGCTGAAGCTTTCTTT.